This TCR beta chain was observed in a study of cytomegalovirus exposure and HLA in healthy donors. Study-level results: In a later analysis, first-cohort TCR clusters were found to tend to co-occur in the 130 or so validation repertoires.

A few counts support this clone. Antigen unknown. This CDR3 is built from 15 residues. CDR1 and CDR2 from the germline V gene are LGHNT and FRNRAP. The V segment lost 6 bases and the J segment 2 bases; nucleotides outside the gene matches: 5. Assay used: immunoSEQ multiplex PCR; TCRdb lists only in-frame clones, some missing. Of just under 150,000 clones listed, about 87% are singletons. Sequencing was done on a sample of PBMCs. The chain recombines TRBV12-5 with TRBJ1-3, with TRBD1 matching over 9 bases. The sequence was obtained from a man between 18 and 29 years old in good health and CMV-seropositive. In DNA form, the CDR3 reads TGTGCTAGTGGACCACAGGGGGCAACTGGAAACACCATATATTTT. Its protein product is CASGPQGATGNTIYF.